The 28 T cell receptor beta chains below come from one sample, sequenced in a study of blood T cells in healthy people across ages. Using a J-beta primer mix together with a sample-barcoded 5' primer, a second PCR was run for roughly 6 to 12 cycles. TCRdb called the 5' RACE reads again in MiXCR, with one record for every CDR3 protein. The repertoire holds 550,000 to 800,000 distinct CDR3 sequences, with around 32% as singletons. Sequencing was carried out using blood. These receptors were obtained from a woman older than 75 in good health.

In this sample, this clonotype turned up many times. This sequence joins TRBV20-1 and TRBJ2-5; D gene unclear. Trimming pared 5 bases from V and 0 bases from J, leaving 10 bases between. The CDR3 covers 13 residues. Germline CDR1 and CDR2: DFQATT and SNEGSKA (reference sequence). DNA of the CDR3: TGCAGTGCTTGCCCCACGTACCAAGAGACCCAGTACTTC. Translated, it gives CSACPTYQETQYF.

This rearrangement joins TRBV24-1 to TRBJ2-2; either TRBD1 or TRBD2 may fit D (5 bases each). This CDR3 is 15 amino acids long. With 7 bases removed from V and 2 bases from J, the gap between germline ends came to 13 bases. Germline assignment: CDR1 KGHDR and CDR2 SFDVKD. The CDR3: CATSGAGGNTGELFF. CDR3 DNA: TGTGCCACCAGCGGGGCTGGGGGAAACACCGGGGAGCTGTTTTTT.

The chain links TRBV7-9 to TRBJ2-3; D gene ambiguous. The CDR3 consists of 14 residues. Trimming stripped 3 bases from V and 2 bases from J, with 9 bases between. The V gene's germline CDR1 is SEHNR and CDR2 FQNEAQ (reference sequence). The CDR3 is CASSFGPATDTQYF. CDR3 in DNA: TGTGCCAGCAGCTTTGGTCCAGCCACAGATACGCAGTATTTT. The whole variable domain, remainder taken from reference TRBV7-9 and TRBJ2-3, is DTGVSQNPRHKITKRGQNVTFRCDPISEHNRLYWYRQTLGQGPEFLTYFQNEAQLEKSRLLSDRFSAERPKGSFSTLEIQRTEQGDSAMYLCASSFGPATDTQYFGPGTRLTVL.

The chain uses TRBV3-1 and TRBJ2-5; TRBD2 aligns across 8 bases. The CDR3 runs 16 residues. Germline CDR1 reads LGHDT; CDR2 reads YNNKEL (reference sequence). Losses at the gene ends were 0 bases for V and 0 bases for J; bases not matched to a gene: 3. CDR3: CASSQELAVYQETQYF. The CDR3 DNA reads TGTGCCAGCAGCCAAGAACTAGCGGTGTACCAAGAGACCCAGTACTTC.

V is TRBV7-2 and J is TRBJ2-7; TRBD1 matches 8 bases. V was pared by 5 bases and J by 6 bases, with 6 bases of the junction left unmatched. Germline V gives CDR1 SGHTA, CDR2 FQGNSA. The CDR3 runs to 13 residues. The CDR3 region has the DNA TGTGCCAGCAGCCCGTGGACAGGGAGCGAGCAGTACTTC. It yields the protein CASSPWTGSEQYF.

The chain carries TRBV12-3 or TRBV12-4 and TRBJ2-3; 11 bases align to TRBD2. J gave up 0 bases and V 6 bases, and 11 bases lay outside the gene matches. CDR3 length: 18 amino acids. The CDR3 DNA sequence: TGTGCCAGCAGCCAGGAGGGACTAGCGGTTTCTAGCACAGATACGCAGTATTTT. This sequence encodes CASSQEGLAVSSTDTQYF.

This clonotype was observed a few times. The V gene is TRBV30, the J gene TRBJ2-3; no firm D call. Per the germline V gene, CDR1 is GTSNPN and CDR2 is SVGIG (reference sequence). V lost 3 bases and J lost 2, with 9 bases in between. This CDR3 region has 13 residues. CDR3 region: CAWRHFHTDTQYF. The CDR3 coding sequence is TGTGCCTGGAGACACTTCCACACAGATACGCAGTATTTT.

This rearrangement joins TRBV3-1 to TRBJ1-2; D is uncertain. This CDR3 has 16 amino acids. V was clipped by 0 bases and J by 4 bases, with 15 bases between them. CDR1 is LGHDT, CDR2 YNNKEL, per germline (reference sequence). The CDR3 reads CASSQDRRVRAYGYTF. The CDR3 coding sequence is TGTGCCAGCAGCCAAGATAGAAGGGTGAGGGCCTATGGCTACACCTTC.

The gene calls are TRBV7-2 and TRBJ2-3; D is ambiguous. The CDR3 contains 13 residues. The germline CDR1 and CDR2 sequences are SGHTA and FQGNSA. The V gene lost 1 base and the J gene lost 6 bases, with 8 bases spanning the gap. CDR3: CASSLGELDTQYF. The DNA for the CDR3 is TGTGCCAGCAGCTTAGGAGAGCTTGATACGCAGTATTTT.

This clonotype was recorded at least ten times. The chain carries TRBV28 and TRBJ2-5, with D perhaps being TRBD1 or TRBD2 (5 bases each). The CDR3 extends over 15 amino acids. CDR1 is MDHEN and CDR2 is SYDVKM in the germline V gene. V dropped 2 bases and J dropped 3 bases, with 13 bases sitting between them. As DNA, the CDR3 is TGTGCCAGCAGTTTAGTCCGGGGCGCGGAAGAGACCCAGTACTTC. It encodes CASSLVRGAEETQYF.

This clonotype showed up many times. The chain has TRBV5-6 and TRBJ2-1; TRBD2 matches 12 bases. Germline V gene data show CDR1 as SGHDT and CDR2 as YYEEEE. This CDR3 comprises 18 residues. V dropped 0 bases and J dropped 4; count of bases not matched to a gene: 8. The CDR3 spells CASSLEASGGVRYNEQFF. The DNA for the CDR3 is TGTGCCAGCAGCTTGGAAGCTAGCGGGGGGGTGAGATACAATGAGCAGTTCTTC.

This rearrangement joins TRBV20-1 to TRBJ2-5, with D unclear. V gave up 0 bases and J gave up 4 bases, with 15 bases separating them. Germline V CDR1 and CDR2: DFQATT, SNEGSKA (reference sequence). The CDR3 has 15 residues. The CDR3 here is CSARDPAVRIETQYF. The CDR3 nucleotides are TGCAGTGCTAGAGATCCAGCCGTCCGGATAGAGACCCAGTACTTC.

This clonotype was detected many times. V is TRBV5-1 and J is TRBJ2-3, with D perhaps matching TRBD2 (6 bases). This CDR3 is built from 15 residues. Germline lookup yields CDR1 SGHRS and CDR2 YFSETQ. The V and J ends lost 3 bases and 2 bases respectively, with 13 bases between them. CDR3 sequence reads: CASSSTGSNTDTQYF. The CDR3 DNA follows: TGCGCCAGCAGCTCCACCGGGAGCAACACAGATACGCAGTATTTT.

This chain joins TRBV29-1 and TRBJ2-3, with a tentative D call TRBD1 (5 bases). The CDR3 is 15 residues long. V was trimmed by 7 bases and J by 0 bases, leaving 17 bases between them. Germline CDR1 SQVTM, CDR2 ANQGSEA. CDR3: CSANSWGSSTDTQYF. DNA of the CDR3: TGCAGCGCTAATTCATGGGGCAGTAGCACAGATACGCAGTATTTT.

This clonotype was counted at least ten times. The genes are TRBV3-1 and TRBJ2-3; D gene unclear. The V and J ends lost 5 bases and 6 bases respectively, with 9 bases between them. The CDR3 contains 12 residues. CDR1 LGHDT and CDR2 YNNKEL come from the germline V gene (reference sequence). The CDR3 DNA reads TGTGCCAGCAGCTTCTACGGGGATACGCAGTATTTT. Translated: CASSFYGDTQYF.

This clonotype has a count of ten or more. The rearrangement links TRBV27 to TRBJ2-5, with 10 bases aligning to TRBD1. Germline CDR1 reads MNHEY; CDR2 reads SMNVEV (reference sequence). The CDR3 totals 15 residues. Trimming removed 5 bases from V and 4 bases from J; junction bases left unmatched: 7. The CDR3 is CASSPRDRGAETQYF. In DNA, the CDR3 is TGTGCCAGCAGTCCCCGGGACAGGGGTGCAGAGACCCAGTACTTC.

This clonotype was seen ten or more times. The chain couples TRBV5-1 to TRBJ2-5, with TRBD2 matching over 8 bases. CDR3 length: 15 amino acids. V was pared by 4 bases and J by 2 bases, with 7 bases of the junction left unmatched. Germline V lookup: CDR1 SGHRS, CDR2 YFSETQ. The CDR3 loop reads CASSPKRGGQETQYF. The CDR3 region has the DNA TGCGCCAGCAGCCCAAAACGGGGGGGACAAGAGACCCAGTACTTC. The whole variable domain, remainder taken from reference TRBV5-1 and TRBJ2-5, is KAGVTQTPRYLIKTRGQQVTLSCSPISGHRSVSWYQQTPGQGLQFLFEYFSETQRNKGNFPGRFSGRQFSNSRSEMNVSTLELGDSALYLCASSPKRGGQETQYFGPGTRLLVL.

A note on this clonotype: A much larger clonotype is one base distant, so this may be a read error. This chain links TRBV7-8 with TRBJ2-5, with 11 positions matching TRBD2. Germline CDR1 SGHVS, CDR2 FQNEAQ. The CDR3 runs to 16 residues. This chain's CDR3 is CASSPGTSGHRETRYF. The CDR3 DNA reads TGTGCCAGCAGCCCAGGGACTAGCGGCCATCGGGAGACCCGGTACTTC.

This clonotype has only a few counts. One base away lies a much larger clone, so this may be a sequencing read error. CDR3 loop: CASGLAVYNEQFF. CDR3 DNA: TGTGCCAGCGGCCTCGCAGTTTACAATGAGCAGTTCTTC. This sequence joins TRBV7-6 and TRBJ2-1, with D hard to call. The germline V and J ends were trimmed by 8 bases and 4 bases, with 12 bases remaining between them. Germline assignment: CDR1 SGHVS and CDR2 FNYEAQ. This CDR3 comprises 13 residues. The whole variable domain, filled in from reference TRBV7-6 and TRBJ2-1, reads GAGVSQSPRYKVTKRGQDVALRCDPISGHVSLYWYRQALGQGPEFLTYFNYEAQQDKSGLPNDRFSAERPEGSISTLTIQRTEQRDSAMYRCASGLAVYNEQFFGPGTRLTVL.

The chain employs TRBV4-1 and TRBJ2-5; 9 bases map to TRBD1. The J call may be in error: the DNA end matches TRBJ2-7 better. CDR3 length equals 14 residues. Germline-derived CDR1 and CDR2 are MGHRA and YSYEKL. The CDR3 here is CASSLPGQGREQYF. The CDR3 DNA reads TGCGCCAGCAGCCTACCGGGACAGGGACGCGAGCAGTACTTC.

This clonotype was recorded only once. The J gene is TRBJ2-1, the V gene TRBV20-1; D is undetermined. V was cut by 5 bases and J by 0 bases, with 14 bases left in between. Germline CDR1 and CDR2: DFQATT and SNEGSKA (reference sequence). The CDR3 covers 15 residues. CDR3 sequence (DNA): TGCAGTGCTTCCCTTGCTACGGGCTCCTACAATGAGCAGTTCTTC. Translation: CSASLATGSYNEQFF.

This clonotype showed up just once. Its ends do not fully match the called genes, so a read error is possible. V gene TRBV7-2 combines with J gene TRBJ1-3; the D gene is possibly TRBD1 (5 bases). The length of the CDR3 is 17 residues. Germline CDR1 reads SGHTA; CDR2 reads FQGNSA. The CDR3 sequence: CASSLGYGGTTGNTRYF. CDR3 DNA: TGTGCCAGCAGCTTAGGTTATGGGGGGACCACTGGAAACACCAGATATTTT.

This clonotype was detected many times. This chain links TRBV6-1 with TRBJ2-7; D remains unclear. Germline V CDR1 and CDR2: MNHNS, SASEGT. The CDR3 contains 13 residues. V was trimmed by 3 bases and J by 2 bases, leaving 8 bases between them. The CDR3 nucleotides read TGTGCCAGCAGTGACAGGTGGGCCTACGAGCAGTACTTC. Its translation is CASSDRWAYEQYF.

This clonotype has only a few counts. The chain employs TRBV7-9 and TRBJ1-1, with D unresolved. Looked up from germline, CDR1 is SEHNR and CDR2 is FQNEAQ (reference sequence). V dropped 2 bases and J dropped 1 base, with 11 bases sitting between them. The CDR3 is 15 residues long. The CDR3 bases are TGTGCCAGCAGCTTAATTCGGGCGGCGAACACTGAAGCTTTCTTT. It yields the protein CASSLIRAANTEAFF.

This clonotype was counted ten times or more. The CDR3 nucleotides read TGCAGTGCTAGCCCTGTCGCGGAGACCCAGTACTTC. Protein sequence: CSASPVAETQYF. The chain carries TRBV20-1 and TRBJ2-5; no clear D gene. The CDR3 consists of 12 residues. V lost 3 bases to trimming and J lost 5 bases, with 10 bases between them. CDR1 is DFQATT, CDR2 SNEGSKA, per germline (reference sequence).

The sample holds one count of this clonotype. A much larger clonotype is one base distant, so this may be a read error. This chain joins TRBV7-2 and TRBJ1-1; TRBD1 matches at 9 bases. CDR3 size: 16 residues. V shed 0 bases, J shed 5 bases, and the junction held 7 bases outside the gene matches. Germline CDR1 is SGHTA and CDR2 is FQGNSA. The CDR3 bases are TGTGCCAGCAGCTTAGCGGGGACAGGGAGGTCTACTGAAGCTTTCTTT. Translated: CASSLAGTGRSTEAFF.

This clonotype was observed at least ten times. The chain links TRBV25-1 to TRBJ1-2; D not certain. V dropped 2 bases and J dropped 5 bases, with 12 bases sitting between them. The length of the CDR3 is 14 residues. Germline V lookup: CDR1 MGHDK, CDR2 SYGVNS. The CDR3 sequence is CASSETSAWYGYTF. The CDR3 DNA is TGTGCCAGCAGTGAAACTTCCGCGTGGTATGGCTACACCTTC.

This clonotype came up a few times. A much larger clone lies one base from this, so it may be a read error. The chain uses TRBV6-2 or TRBV6-3 and TRBJ2-7; no definite D call. Germline CDR1 MNHEY, CDR2 SVGEGT. The length of the CDR3 is 14 residues. V was pared by 8 bases and J by 2 bases, with 16 bases between. The CDR3 DNA reads as TGTGCCAGCGCTAGACTGGGTCTAACCTACGAGCAGTACTTC. Translating gives CASARLGLTYEQYF.